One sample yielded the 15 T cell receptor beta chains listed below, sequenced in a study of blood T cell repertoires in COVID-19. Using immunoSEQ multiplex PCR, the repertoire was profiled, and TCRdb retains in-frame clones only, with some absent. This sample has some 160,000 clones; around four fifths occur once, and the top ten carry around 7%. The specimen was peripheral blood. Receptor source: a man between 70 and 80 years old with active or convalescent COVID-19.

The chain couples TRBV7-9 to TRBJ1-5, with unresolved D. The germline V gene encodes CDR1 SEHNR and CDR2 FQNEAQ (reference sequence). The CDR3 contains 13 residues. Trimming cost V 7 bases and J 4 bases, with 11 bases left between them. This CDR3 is CASTHGDNQPQHF. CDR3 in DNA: TGTGCCAGCACCCACGGGGATAATCAGCCCCAGCATTTT.

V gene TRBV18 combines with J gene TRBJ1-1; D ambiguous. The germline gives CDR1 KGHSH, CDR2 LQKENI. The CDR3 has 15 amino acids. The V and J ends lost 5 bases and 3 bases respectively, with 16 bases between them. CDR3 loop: CASSFKPGQHTEAFF. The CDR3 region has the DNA TGTGCCAGCTCATTCAAGCCGGGTCAACACACTGAAGCTTTCTTT.

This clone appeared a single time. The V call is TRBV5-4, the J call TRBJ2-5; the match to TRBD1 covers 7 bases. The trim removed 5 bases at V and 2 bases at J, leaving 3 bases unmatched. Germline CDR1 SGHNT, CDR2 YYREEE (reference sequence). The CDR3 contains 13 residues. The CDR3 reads CASSQGQQETQYF. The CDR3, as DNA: TGTGCCAGCAGTCAGGGACAGCAAGAGACCCAGTACTTC.

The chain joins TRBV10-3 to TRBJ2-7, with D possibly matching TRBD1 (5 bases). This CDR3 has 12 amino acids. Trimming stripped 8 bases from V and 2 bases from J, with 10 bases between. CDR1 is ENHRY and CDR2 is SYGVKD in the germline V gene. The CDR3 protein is CAISQGTYEQYF. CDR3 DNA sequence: TGTGCCATCTCTCAGGGAACCTACGAGCAGTACTTC.

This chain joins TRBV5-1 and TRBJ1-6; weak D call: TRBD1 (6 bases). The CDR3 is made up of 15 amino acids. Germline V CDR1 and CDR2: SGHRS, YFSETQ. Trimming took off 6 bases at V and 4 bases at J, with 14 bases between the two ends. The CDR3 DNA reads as TGCGCCAGCAACTCAGGGGAAAAATATAATTCACCCCTCCACTTT. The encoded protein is CASNSGEKYNSPLHF.

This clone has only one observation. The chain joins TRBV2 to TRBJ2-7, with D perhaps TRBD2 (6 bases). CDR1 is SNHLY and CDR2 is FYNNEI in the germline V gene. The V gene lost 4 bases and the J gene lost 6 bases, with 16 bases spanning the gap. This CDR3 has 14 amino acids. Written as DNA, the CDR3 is TGTGCCAGCAGTGCTTCGAACACCGGGGGCGAGCAGTACTTC. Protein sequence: CASSASNTGGEQYF.

The CDR3 spells CASSPEGQGAENTIYF. The CDR3 DNA sequence: TGCGCCAGCAGCCCGGAGGGACAGGGGGCAGAAAACACCATATATTTT. This chain joins TRBV5-1 and TRBJ1-3, with 12 bases fitting TRBD1. CDR1 is SGHRS and CDR2 is YFSETQ in the germline V gene. This CDR3 is built from 16 residues. V was pared by 4 bases and J by 6 bases, with 8 bases of the junction left unmatched.

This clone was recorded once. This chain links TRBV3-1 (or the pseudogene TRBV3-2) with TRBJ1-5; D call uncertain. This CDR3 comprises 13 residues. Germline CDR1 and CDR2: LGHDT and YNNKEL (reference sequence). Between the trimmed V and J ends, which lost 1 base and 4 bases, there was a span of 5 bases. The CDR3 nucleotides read TGTGCCAGCAGCCAAGTCGGGAATCAGCCCCAGCATTTT. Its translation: CASSQVGNQPQHF.

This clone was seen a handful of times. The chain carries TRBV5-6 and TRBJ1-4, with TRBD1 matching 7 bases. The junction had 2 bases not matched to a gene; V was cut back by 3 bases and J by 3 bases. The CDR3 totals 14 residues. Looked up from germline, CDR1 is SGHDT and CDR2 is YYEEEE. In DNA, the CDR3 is TGTGCCAGCAGCTGGGGACAGTCTAATGAAAAACTGTTTTTT. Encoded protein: CASSWGQSNEKLFF.

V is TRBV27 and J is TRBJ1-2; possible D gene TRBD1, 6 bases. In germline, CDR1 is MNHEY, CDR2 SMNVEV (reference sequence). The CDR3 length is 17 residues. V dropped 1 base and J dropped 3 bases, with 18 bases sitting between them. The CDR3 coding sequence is TGTGCCAGCAGTTTATTGGCAGGGGCAGGGAGGGACTATGGCTACACCTTC. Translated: CASSLLAGAGRDYGYTF.

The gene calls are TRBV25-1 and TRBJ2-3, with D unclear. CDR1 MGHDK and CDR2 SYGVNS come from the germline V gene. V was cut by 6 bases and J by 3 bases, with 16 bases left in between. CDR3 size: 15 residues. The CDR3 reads CASRTAESSTDTQYF. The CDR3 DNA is TGTGCCAGCAGGACCGCGGAGAGCAGTACAGATACGCAGTATTTT.

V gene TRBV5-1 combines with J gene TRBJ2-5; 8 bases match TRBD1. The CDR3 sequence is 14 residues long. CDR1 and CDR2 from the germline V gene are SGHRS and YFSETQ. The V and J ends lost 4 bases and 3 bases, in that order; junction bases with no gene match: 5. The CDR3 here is CASSHGTGEETQYF. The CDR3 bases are TGCGCCAGCAGCCACGGGACAGGAGAAGAGACCCAGTACTTC.

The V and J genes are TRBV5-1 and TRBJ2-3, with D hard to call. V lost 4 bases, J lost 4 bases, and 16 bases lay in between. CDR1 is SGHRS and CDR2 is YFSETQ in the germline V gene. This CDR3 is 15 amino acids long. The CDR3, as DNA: TGCGCCAGCAGCCGAGGAGTGGAAGAATCAGATACGCAGTATTTT. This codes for CASSRGVEESDTQYF. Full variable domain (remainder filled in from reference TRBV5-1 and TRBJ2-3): KAGVTQTPRYLIKTRGQQVTLSCSPISGHRSVSWYQQTPGQGLQFLFEYFSETQRNKGNFPGRFSGRQFSNSRSEMNVSTLELGDSALYLCASSRGVEESDTQYFGPGTRLTVL.

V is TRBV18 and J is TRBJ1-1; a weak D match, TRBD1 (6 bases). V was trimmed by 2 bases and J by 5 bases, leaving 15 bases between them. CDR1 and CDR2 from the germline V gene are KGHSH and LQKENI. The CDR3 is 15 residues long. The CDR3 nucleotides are TGTGCCAGCTCACCATTTAAGGGGGGGATGACTGAAGCTTTCTTT. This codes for CASSPFKGGMTEAFF.

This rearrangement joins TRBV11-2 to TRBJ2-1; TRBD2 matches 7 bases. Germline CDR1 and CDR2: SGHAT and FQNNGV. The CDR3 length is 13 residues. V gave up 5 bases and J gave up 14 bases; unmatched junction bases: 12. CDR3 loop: CASSLLRMSGKFF. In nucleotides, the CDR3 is TGTGCCAGCAGCCTCCTCCGGATGAGCGGGAAGTTCTTC.